The rows below give T cell receptor beta chains drawn from one sample of a study of blood T cell repertoires in COVID-19. Clones were sequenced by immunoSEQ multiplex PCR, and TCRdb holds only the in-frame ones, with some missing. The table has 120,000 to 150,000 clones, just under 85% seen once. Source material: PBMCs or T cells enriched from blood (not recorded which). These receptors were obtained from a woman aged 45-65 years with acute COVID-19. The conserved cysteine and the conserved F or W are not part of the CDR3 here.

>TRBJ1-5|TRBV21-1
ASSAQNQPQH
>TRBJ1-2|TRBV27
ASSHGQGAGYT
>TRBJ2-1|TRBV19
ASSGSYYNEQF
>TRBJ1-1|TRBV19
ASSATGTGLMRAF
>TRBJ2-7|TRBV19
ASSMLAGVKNEQY
>TRBJ2-3|TRBV27
ASSRERPPGADTQY
>TRBJ2-1|TRBV4-2
ASSQESSLAMYNEQF
>TRBJ1-1|TRBV7-9
ASSSDRVEAF
>TRBJ1-1|TRBV10-3
AISDIRNTEAF
>TRBJ1-5|TRBV27
ASSRDREAGQPQH
>TRBJ2-6|TRBV19
ASSPGGSGANVLT
>TRBJ1-3|TRBV25-1
ASSEPSQGQSSGNTIY
>TRBJ2-3|TRBV7-8
ASSLGFTSPDTQY
>TRBJ1-2|TRBV28
ASSTGQAQGYT
>TRBJ2-1|TRBV12-3/TRBV12-4
ASHVGEVNEQF
>TRBJ2-7|TRBV28
ASSSGQGGSYEQY
>TRBJ1-1|TRBV6-6
ASSQLTGIKFDTEAF
>TRBJ2-1|TRBV5-1
ASSGGLTTYNEQF
>TRBJ2-3|TRBV30
AWSAGSADTQY
>TRBJ2-5|TRBV30
AWSLGGETQY
>TRBJ2-2|TRBV7-9
ASSSRTGDGTGELF
>TRBJ2-1|TRBV28
ASSTTWDGGTSGGSYNEQF
>TRBJ1-2|TRBV7-9
ASSPGGQPPYGYT
>TRBJ2-3|TRBV28
ASRSPGLEFSEEADTQY
>TRBJ2-2|TRBV4-3
ASSPGLGGTTGELF
>TRBJ1-1|TRBV5-5
ASSPGTVWTEAF
>TRBJ1-1|TRBV9
ASSGGAGGEAF
>TRBJ1-2|TRBV14
ASSQDISYGYT
>TRBJ2-7|TRBV13
ASSKRLAGVYEQY
>TRBJ2-1|TRBV13
ASSLRDGSSYNEQF
>TRBJ2-7|TRBV7-3
ASSAQGPGEQY
>TRBJ2-3|TRBV7-2
ASSSDGLAGGPLY
>TRBJ2-4|TRBV5-1
ASSLSVEAKNIQY
>TRBJ1-5|TRBV11-3
ASIRVVQPQH
>TRBJ1-2|TRBV9
ASSQGTGHLFDYGYT
>TRBJ1-3|TRBV2
ASSQDSGNTIY
>TRBJ1-3|TRBV6-6
ASSLTSGRRSGNTIY